The 16 T cell receptor beta chains below all came from one sample that was sequenced in a study of T cell responses to AZD1222 COVID-19 vaccine. Sequencing used immunoSEQ multiplex PCR; TCRdb keeps in-frame clones, though not all of them. The table records about 100,000 clones, approximately 87% of them present only once. The material was peripheral blood, obtained on day 0 of AZD1222 vaccination. The receptors here all came from an adult in good health.

The CDR3 sequence is CASSLGGRADNEQFF. CDR3 DNA: TGCGCCAGCAGCTTGGGAGGGAGGGCGGACAATGAGCAGTTCTTC. V and J are TRBV5-1 and TRBJ2-1; 7 positions match TRBD2. From germline, CDR1 is SGHRS and CDR2 YFSETQ. The CDR3 contains 15 residues. V shed 0 bases, J shed 5 bases, and the junction held 5 bases outside the gene matches.

The chain carries TRBV24-1 and TRBJ1-1, with D possibly TRBD1 on 6 matching bases. The CDR3 is made up of 14 amino acids. CDR1 is KGHDR and CDR2 is SFDVKD in the germline V gene. V lost 7 bases, J lost 2 bases, and 13 bases lay in between. The CDR3 loop reads CATREGTTNTEAFF. Written as DNA, the CDR3 is TGTGCCACCAGAGAAGGGACAACTAACACTGAAGCTTTCTTT.

J is TRBJ1-5 and V is TRBV6-5; D gene unclear. V was pared by 2 bases and J by 6 bases, with 11 bases between. The CDR3 covers 14 residues. Germline V CDR1 and CDR2: MNHEY, SVGAGI. The CDR3 DNA follows: TGTGCCAGCAGTTACCGGCGGGCGGGTCAGCCCCAGCATTTT. This gives the protein CASSYRRAGQPQHF.

The CDR3 coding sequence is TGTGCCAGTGGACGCCTCGGACCAACTGAAGCTTTCTTT. This encodes CASGRLGPTEAFF. The V gene is TRBV19, the J gene TRBJ1-1; D is ambiguous. The germline gives CDR1 LNHDA, CDR2 SQIVND (reference sequence). Trimming removed 8 bases from V and 5 bases from J, with 15 bases in between. CDR3 size: 13 residues.

The chain links TRBV11-2 to TRBJ2-3; 10 bases line up with TRBD2. The CDR3 length is 15 residues. Germline CDR1 and CDR2: SGHAT and FQNNGV. Germline trimming cut 3 bases from V and 1 base from J; bases unmatched to any gene: 1. CDR3 DNA sequence: TGTGCCAGCAGCTTTCTAGCGGGGGGCACAGATACGCAGTATTTT. Translated: CASSFLAGGTDTQYF.

The chain links TRBV5-1 to TRBJ2-7, with no clear D. The CDR3 totals 14 residues. Trimming pared 0 bases from V and 5 bases from J, leaving 12 bases between. CDR1 and CDR2 (germline): SGHRS, YFSETQ. DNA of the CDR3: TGCGCCAGCAGCTTGGCCCCGGGTCCTGACGAGCAGTACTTC. Translated: CASSLAPGPDEQYF.

The chain uses TRBV7-3 and TRBJ2-2, with D possibly being TRBD2 (5 bases). V gave up 5 bases and J gave up 2 bases, with 15 bases separating them. Germline V lookup: CDR1 SGHTA, CDR2 FQGTGA. CDR3 length: 16 residues. As DNA, the CDR3 is TGTGCCAGCAGCCTCGGAGGTAGAGCTAACACCGGGGAGCTGTTTTTT. Its protein product is CASSLGGRANTGELFF. Using reference TRBV7-3 and TRBJ2-2 for the parts outside the CDR3, the full variable domain is GAGVSQTPSNKVTEKGKYVELRCDPISGHTALYWYRQSLGQGPEFLIYFQGTGAADDSGLPNDRFFAVRPEGSVSTLKIQRTERGDSAVYLCASSLGGRANTGELFFGEGSRLTVL.

This chain joins TRBV20-1 and TRBJ1-2; D gene uncertain. The V end lost 3 bases, the J end lost 7 bases, and 27 bases lay between the germline ends. This CDR3 contains 17 residues. Per germline, CDR1 DFQATT and CDR2 SNEGSKA (reference sequence). CDR3 in amino acids: CSASEDTVGSRYGGYTF. In DNA, the CDR3 is TGCAGTGCTAGTGAGGATACTGTTGGGTCCCGATACGGTGGCTACACCTTC.

The rearrangement uses TRBV6-5 and TRBJ2-1; D is ambiguous. Germline assignment: CDR1 MNHEY and CDR2 SVGAGI. Trimming shortened V by 2 bases and J by 9 bases, and 14 bases separated the two germline ends. This CDR3 spans 14 amino acids. For the CDR3, the DNA is TGTGCCAGCAGTTACGGCGCTGTAACTGGTGAGCAGTTCTTC. Translation: CASSYGAVTGEQFF.

The rearrangement joins TRBV7-6 to TRBJ2-7; D may match TRBD1 or TRBD2 (6 bases each). CDR3 length: 16 amino acids. V lost 1 base, J lost 1 base, and 14 bases lay in between. CDR1 and CDR2 (germline): SGHVS, FNYEAQ. CDR3 nucleotides: TGTGCCAGCAGCTTAGACCGAGGGGGGCCTTCCTACGAGCAGTACTTC. It translates to CASSLDRGGPSYEQYF.

The chain joins TRBV28 to TRBJ1-1; D is perhaps TRBD1 (5 bases). CDR3 length: 11 amino acids. The V gene's germline CDR1 is MDHEN and CDR2 SYDVKM. The V end lost 5 bases, the J end lost 10 bases, and 11 bases lay between the germline ends. The CDR3 loop reads CASSPAGGAFF. The CDR3 nucleotides read TGTGCCAGCAGTCCTGCCGGGGGAGCTTTCTTT.

This clone was seen a single time. This sequence joins TRBV6-5 and TRBJ1-6, with D perhaps matching TRBD1 (6 bases). Germline V gives CDR1 MNHEY, CDR2 SVGAGI. Trimming pared 6 bases from V and 9 bases from J, leaving 15 bases between. This CDR3 has 14 amino acids. The CDR3 spells CASSLGGLTSPLHF. The DNA for the CDR3 is TGTGCCAGCAGCCTGGGGGGGCTTACTTCACCCCTCCACTTT.

This chain joins TRBV4-1 and TRBJ1-4, with D perhaps TRBD1 (5 bases). The germline CDR1 and CDR2 sequences are MGHRA and YSYEKL. Trimming cost V 1 base and J 3 bases, with 12 bases left between them. The CDR3 is 16 residues long. The DNA of the CDR3 is TGCGCCAGCAGCCAAGCATCAGGGCACGCTAATGAAAAACTGTTTTTT. This codes for CASSQASGHANEKLFF.

The rearrangement uses TRBV12-3 or TRBV12-4 and TRBJ1-2, with D uncertain. This CDR3 region has 13 residues. V was cut by 10 bases and J by 7 bases, with 19 bases left in between. The CDR3 region has the DNA TGTGCCACCGGTGGATGGGCGTTGGGTGGCTACACCTTC. Translated, it gives CATGGWALGGYTF.

The chain employs TRBV7-2 and TRBJ1-3; possibly TRBD1 for D (6 bases). This CDR3 comprises 15 residues. Germline loops: CDR1 SGHTA, CDR2 FQGNSA. The V end was cut by 3 bases, the J end by 4 bases, with 13 bases between. The CDR3 coding sequence is TGTGCCAGCAGCTTGGGGGCGGCAAGCGGAAACACCATATATTTT. It yields the protein CASSLGAASGNTIYF.

The V call is TRBV9, the J call TRBJ2-1; 7 bases are a match to TRBD2. The CDR3 covers 14 residues. V shed 0 bases, J shed 7 bases, and the junction held 4 bases outside the gene matches. The germline CDR1 and CDR2 sequences are SGDLS and YYNGEE. CDR3 protein: CASSVGSGLNEQFF. The CDR3 region has the DNA TGTGCCAGCAGCGTAGGTAGCGGGTTGAATGAGCAGTTCTTC.